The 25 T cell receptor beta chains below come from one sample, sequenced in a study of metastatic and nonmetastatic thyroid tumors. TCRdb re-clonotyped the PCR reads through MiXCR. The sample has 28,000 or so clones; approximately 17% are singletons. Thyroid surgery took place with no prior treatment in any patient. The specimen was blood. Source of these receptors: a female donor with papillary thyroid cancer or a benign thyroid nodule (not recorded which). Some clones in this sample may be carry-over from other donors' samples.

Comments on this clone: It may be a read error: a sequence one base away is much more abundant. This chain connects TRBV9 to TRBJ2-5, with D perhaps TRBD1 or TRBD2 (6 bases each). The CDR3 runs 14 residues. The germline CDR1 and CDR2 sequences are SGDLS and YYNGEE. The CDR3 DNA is TGTGCCAGCAGCACGGGGGCAGGGCTGGAGACCCTGTACTTC. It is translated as CASSTGAGLETLYF.

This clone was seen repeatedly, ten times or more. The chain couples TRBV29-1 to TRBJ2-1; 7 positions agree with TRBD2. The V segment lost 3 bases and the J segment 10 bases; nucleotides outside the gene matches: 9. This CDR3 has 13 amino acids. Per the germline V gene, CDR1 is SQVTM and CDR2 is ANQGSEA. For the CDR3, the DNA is TGCAGCGTTGACCGCGGGAGTAGGGGAGAGCAGTTCTTC. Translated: CSVDRGSRGEQFF.

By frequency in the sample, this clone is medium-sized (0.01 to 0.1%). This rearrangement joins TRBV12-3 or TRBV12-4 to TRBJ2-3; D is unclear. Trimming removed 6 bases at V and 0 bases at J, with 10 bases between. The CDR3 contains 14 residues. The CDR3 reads CASRGWASTDTQYF. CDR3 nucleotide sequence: TGTGCCAGCAGGGGGTGGGCTAGCACAGATACGCAGTATTTT.

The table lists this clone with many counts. The DNA of the CDR3 is TGTGCCAGCAGCCAAGTGGCGACGGAGCCCCAGCATTTT. Protein sequence: CASSQVATEPQHF. The rearrangement joins TRBV3-1 to TRBJ1-5, with no clear D. Trimming stripped 1 base from V and 8 bases from J, with 9 bases between. The CDR3 runs to 13 residues. Germline lookup yields CDR1 LGHDT and CDR2 YNNKEL (reference sequence).

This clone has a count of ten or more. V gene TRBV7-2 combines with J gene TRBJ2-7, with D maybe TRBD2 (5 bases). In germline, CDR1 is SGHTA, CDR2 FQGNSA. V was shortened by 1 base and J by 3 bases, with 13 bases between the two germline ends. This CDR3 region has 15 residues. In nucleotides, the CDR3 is TGTGCCAGCAGCTTAGGCCCAGCGGAGCTCTACGAGCAGTACTTC. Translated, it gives CASSLGPAELYEQYF.

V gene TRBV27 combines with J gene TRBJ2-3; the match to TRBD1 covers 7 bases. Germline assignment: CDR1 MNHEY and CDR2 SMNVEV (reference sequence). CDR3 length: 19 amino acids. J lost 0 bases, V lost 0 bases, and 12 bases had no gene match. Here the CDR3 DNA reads TGTGCCAGCAGTTTATCTGAGACAGGGAAAAGAACAAGCACAGATACGCAGTATTTT. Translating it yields CASSLSETGKRTSTDTQYF.

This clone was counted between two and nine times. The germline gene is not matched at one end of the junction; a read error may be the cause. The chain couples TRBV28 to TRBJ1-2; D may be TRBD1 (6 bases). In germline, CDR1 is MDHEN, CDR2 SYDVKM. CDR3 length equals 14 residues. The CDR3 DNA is TGTGACAGCTGGGACGGGACACGCCGAAGGGGCTACACCTTC. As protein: CDSWDGTRRRGYTF.

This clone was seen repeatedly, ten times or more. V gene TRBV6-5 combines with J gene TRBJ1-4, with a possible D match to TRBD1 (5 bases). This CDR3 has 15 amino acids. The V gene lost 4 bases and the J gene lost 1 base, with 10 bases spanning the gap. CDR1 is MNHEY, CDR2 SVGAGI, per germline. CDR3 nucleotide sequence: TGTGCCAGCAGTTTAGGGGACGGAACTAATGAAAAACTGTTTTTT. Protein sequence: CASSLGDGTNEKLFF.

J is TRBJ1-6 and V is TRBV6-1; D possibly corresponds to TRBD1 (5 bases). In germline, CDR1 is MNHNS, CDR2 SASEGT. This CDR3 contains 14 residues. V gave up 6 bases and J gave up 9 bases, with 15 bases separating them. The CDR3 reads CASSWTQGVSPLHF. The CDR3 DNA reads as TGTGCCAGCAGCTGGACCCAGGGAGTTTCACCCCTCCACTTT.

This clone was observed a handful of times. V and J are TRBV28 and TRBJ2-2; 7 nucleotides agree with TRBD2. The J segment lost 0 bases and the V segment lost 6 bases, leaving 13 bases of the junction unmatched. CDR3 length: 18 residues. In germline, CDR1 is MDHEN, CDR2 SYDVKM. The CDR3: CASSQSWGGKTNTGELFF. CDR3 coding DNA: TGTGCCAGCAGCCAGTCGTGGGGAGGGAAAACGAACACCGGGGAGCTGTTTTTT.

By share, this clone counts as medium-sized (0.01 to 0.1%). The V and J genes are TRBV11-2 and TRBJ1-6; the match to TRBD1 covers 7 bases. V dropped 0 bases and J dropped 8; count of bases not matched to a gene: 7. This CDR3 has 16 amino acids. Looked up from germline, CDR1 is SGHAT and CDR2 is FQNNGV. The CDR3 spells CASSLDQAGGYSPLHF. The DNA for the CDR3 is TGTGCCAGCAGCTTAGATCAGGCAGGGGGATATTCACCCCTCCACTTT.

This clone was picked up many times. The CDR3: CSAPSWTGDLRLKNIQYF. CDR3 in DNA: TGCAGTGCCCCTTCCTGGACAGGAGACTTACGATTGAAAAACATTCAGTACTTC. This chain uses TRBV20-1 with TRBJ2-4; 7 bases map to TRBD1. The germline V gene has CDR1 DFQATT and CDR2 SNEGSKA (reference sequence). Losses at the gene ends were 6 bases for V and 4 bases for J; bases not matched to a gene: 21. The CDR3 contains 18 residues.

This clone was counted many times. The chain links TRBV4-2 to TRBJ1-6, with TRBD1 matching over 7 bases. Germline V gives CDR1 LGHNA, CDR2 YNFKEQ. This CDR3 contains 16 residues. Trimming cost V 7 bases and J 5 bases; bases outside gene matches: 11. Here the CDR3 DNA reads TGTGCCAGCACCTCTCTGGGACAGAGCCATAATTCACCCCTCCACTTT. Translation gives CASTSLGQSHNSPLHF.

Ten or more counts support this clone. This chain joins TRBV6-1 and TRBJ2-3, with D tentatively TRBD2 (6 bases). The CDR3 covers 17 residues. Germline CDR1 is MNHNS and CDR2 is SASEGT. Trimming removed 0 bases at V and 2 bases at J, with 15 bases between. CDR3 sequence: CASSEAGGAPPTDTQYF. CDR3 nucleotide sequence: TGTGCCAGCAGTGAAGCAGGAGGGGCGCCCCCCACAGATACGCAGTATTTT.

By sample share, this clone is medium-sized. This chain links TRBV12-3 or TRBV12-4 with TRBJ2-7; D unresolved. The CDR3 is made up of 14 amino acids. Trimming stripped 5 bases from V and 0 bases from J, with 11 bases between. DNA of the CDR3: TGTGCCAGCAGTCGCGGCGACACCTCCTACGAGCAGTACTTC. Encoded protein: CASSRGDTSYEQYF.

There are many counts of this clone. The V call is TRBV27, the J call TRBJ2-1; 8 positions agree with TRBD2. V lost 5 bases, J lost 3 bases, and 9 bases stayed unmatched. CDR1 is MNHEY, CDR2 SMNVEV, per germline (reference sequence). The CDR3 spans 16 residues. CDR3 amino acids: CASSPPGLGHYNEQFF. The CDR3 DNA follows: TGTGCCAGCAGTCCCCCGGGACTAGGACACTACAATGAGCAGTTCTTC.

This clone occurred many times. CDR3 region: CASSLRPGTGQETQYF. CDR3 DNA sequence: TGCGCCAGCAGCTTGCGACCGGGGACTGGGCAAGAGACCCAGTACTTC. The chain joins TRBV5-1 to TRBJ2-5; D perhaps matches TRBD2 (6 bases). Germline loops: CDR1 SGHRS, CDR2 YFSETQ. Trimming took off 1 base at V and 2 bases at J, with 15 bases between the two ends. The CDR3 is made up of 16 amino acids. The full variable domain, with the rest looked up from reference TRBV5-1 and TRBJ2-5, is KAGVTQTPRYLIKTRGQQVTLSCSPISGHRSVSWYQQTPGQGLQFLFEYFSETQRNKGNFPGRFSGRQFSNSRSEMNVSTLELGDSALYLCASSLRPGTGQETQYFGPGTRLLVL.

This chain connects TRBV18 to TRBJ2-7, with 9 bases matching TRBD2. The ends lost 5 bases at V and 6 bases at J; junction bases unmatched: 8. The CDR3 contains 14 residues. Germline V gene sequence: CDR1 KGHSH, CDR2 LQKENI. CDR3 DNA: TGTGCCAGCTCAACGATAGCGGGAGAGGTCGAGCAGTACTTC. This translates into CASSTIAGEVEQYF.

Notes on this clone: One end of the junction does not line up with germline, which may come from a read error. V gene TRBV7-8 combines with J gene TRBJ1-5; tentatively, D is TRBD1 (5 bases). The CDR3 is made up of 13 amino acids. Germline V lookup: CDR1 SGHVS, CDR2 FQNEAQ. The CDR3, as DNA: TGTGCCAACAGCGGCGGGGGGAATCAGCCCCAGCATTTC. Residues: CANSGGGNQPQHF.

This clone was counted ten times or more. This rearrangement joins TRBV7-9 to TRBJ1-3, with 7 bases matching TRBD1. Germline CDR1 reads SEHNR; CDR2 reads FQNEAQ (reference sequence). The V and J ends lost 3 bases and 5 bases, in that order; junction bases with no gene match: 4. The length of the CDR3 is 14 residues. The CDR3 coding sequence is TGTGCCAGCAGCTTGGAGACAGGGAGAAACACCATATATTTT. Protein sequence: CASSLETGRNTIYF.

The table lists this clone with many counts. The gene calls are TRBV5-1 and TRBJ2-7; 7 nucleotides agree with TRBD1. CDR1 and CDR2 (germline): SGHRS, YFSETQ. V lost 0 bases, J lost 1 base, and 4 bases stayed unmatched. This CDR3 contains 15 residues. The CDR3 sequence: CASSLARGYSYEQYF. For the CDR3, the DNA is TGCGCCAGCAGCTTGGCCAGGGGGTATTCCTACGAGCAGTACTTC. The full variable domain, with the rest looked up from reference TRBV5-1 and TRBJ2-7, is KAGVTQTPRYLIKTRGQQVTLSCSPISGHRSVSWYQQTPGQGLQFLFEYFSETQRNKGNFPGRFSGRQFSNSRSEMNVSTLELGDSALYLCASSLARGYSYEQYFGPGTRLTVT.

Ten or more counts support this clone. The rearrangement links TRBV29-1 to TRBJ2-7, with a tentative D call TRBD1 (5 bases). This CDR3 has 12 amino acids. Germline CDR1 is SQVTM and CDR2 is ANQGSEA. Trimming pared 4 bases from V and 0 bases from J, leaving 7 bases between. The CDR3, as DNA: TGCAGCGTTGGACAGAGCTCCTACGAGCAGTACTTC. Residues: CSVGQSSYEQYF.

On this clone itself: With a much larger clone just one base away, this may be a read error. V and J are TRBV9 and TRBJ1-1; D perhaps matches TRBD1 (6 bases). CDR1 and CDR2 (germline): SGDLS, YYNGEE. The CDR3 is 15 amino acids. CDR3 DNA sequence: TGTGTCAGCGGCGTAGGGGGAGTTATGAACACTGAAGCTTTCTTT. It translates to CVSGVGGVMNTEAFF. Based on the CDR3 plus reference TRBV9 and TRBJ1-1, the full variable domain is DSGVTQTPKHLITATGQRVTLRCSPRSGDLSVYWYQQSLDQGLQFLIQYYNGEERAKGNILERFSAQQFPDLHSELNLSSLELGDSALYFCVSGVGGVMNTEAFFGQGTRLTVV.

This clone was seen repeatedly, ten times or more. Here the CDR3 reads CASSASDLGEGNTIYF. The CDR3 DNA sequence: TGTGCCAGCAGCGCCAGTGATCTGGGAGAAGGAAACACCATATATTTT. This rearrangement joins TRBV9 to TRBJ1-3, with D unresolved. Looked up from germline, CDR1 is SGDLS and CDR2 is YYNGEE. Trimming removed 3 bases from V and 4 bases from J, with 17 bases in between. CDR3 length equals 16 residues. The variable domain in full, with the rest retrieved from reference TRBV9 and TRBJ1-3, is DSGVTQTPKHLITATGQRVTLRCSPRSGDLSVYWYQQSLDQGLQFLIQYYNGEERAKGNILERFSAQQFPDLHSELNLSSLELGDSALYFCASSASDLGEGNTIYFGEGSWLTVV.

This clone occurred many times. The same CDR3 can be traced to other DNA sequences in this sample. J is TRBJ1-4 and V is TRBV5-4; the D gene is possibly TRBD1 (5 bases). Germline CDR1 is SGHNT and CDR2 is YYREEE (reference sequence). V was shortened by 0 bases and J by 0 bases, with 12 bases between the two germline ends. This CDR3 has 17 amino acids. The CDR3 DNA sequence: TGTGCCAGCAGCTTGGGTGGGGGAGTCCCAACTAATGAAAAACTGTTTTTT. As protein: CASSLGGGVPTNEKLFF.